The T cell receptor beta chain described here comes from a study of low-dose radiotherapy and immunotherapy resistance in tumors (dated by TCRdb to 2022 to 2024). Describing the broader study: In Cohort 1, 0.5 Gy per fraction was delivered every 2 weeks, and a total PTV dose of 6.5 Gy was prescribed. Patients in Cohort 2 were given 1 Gy per fraction every two weeks, for a total of 13 Gy across 26 weeks. Starting on cycle 1 day 1, patients took 300 mg of aspirin by mouth once a day for four cycles. The trial did not randomize participants into treatment groups. Nivolumab was administered intravenously as a 240 mg flat dose every two weeks, and ipilimumab was administered intravenously at 1 mg/kg every six weeks. Intravenous cyclophosphamide at 200 mg/m2 was administered every two weeks, one day ahead of each radiation and immunotherapy administration. Eight patients were included in the translational analysis, namely three from the first dose cohort plus the first five from the second dose cohort.

CDR3 length: 16 amino acids, cysteine to phenylalanine. The sequence is cut down to CDR3 DNA, 48 bases in frame from base 1. The germline V end is reduced by 1 base and the J end by 2 bases; junction bases left unmatched: 2. CDR1 and CDR2, per the germline V gene, are LGHNA and YNFKEQ. Reads for this sample came from an Illumina HiSeq 2500. Superscript III and a set of TRAV- and TRBV-specific primers were used to synthesize first-strand cDNA, so that both TCRalpha and TCRbeta chains were covered. TCRs were amplified for 15 to 20 PCR cycles with Phusion, using a constant-region primer paired with the adapter attached to the V primers. The MessageAmp II aRNA Amplification Kit was used to amplify the isolated mRNA, with in vitro transcription run for approximately 15 hours at 37 degrees C. The Dynabeads mRNA DIRECT Purification Kit was used to isolate mRNA for TCR sequencing. Indexed Illumina adapters were added in a second roughly 26-cycle Phusion PCR, and the resulting products were purified with AMPure XP beads. In the authors' own workflow: Custom Perl scripts pooled TCR sequences encoding the same protein, removed out-of-frame sequences and computed each clonotype's abundance. TCR sequences supported by only a single read were excluded from analysis. Among the metrics used to describe the repertoires were Shannon entropy, Gini index, clonality, richness, and the frequency of TCRs shared between repertoires. Clones were called with MiXCR by TCRdb after fastp trimmed the public reads at Q25, and only in-frame beta chains were retained. Here each entry gathers all rows of one CDR3 protein and keeps the most common genes and DNA. TCRdb's processing, not the authors' own work, is the source of the V and J calls. The sample has 65,000 to 90,000 distinct CDR3 sequences on record, about 19% of them singletons. Around 6.3% of the sample belongs to the ten largest clones.

This clonotype was seen many times. What antigen it recognizes has not been identified. The record has no base qualities; no much larger clone is one base away. Reading the label with the study, this specimen's time point is: before trial treatment. Donors were enrolled in RACIN, a single-arm phase I dose-escalation trial in which nivolumab, ipilimumab, aspirin, low-dose cyclophosphamide and low-dose radiotherapy were combined. To be eligible, a patient needed to have an advanced solid tumor that was TIL-negative. The sequence is built from TRBV4-2 and TRBJ2-5; TRBD2 matches 12 bases in the middle. The input for sequencing was PBMCs, taken before treatment. This TCR was sampled from a male donor with prostate cancer. The bases are TGTGCCAGCAGCCAAGTTCTAGCGGGGGGGCAAGAGACCCAGTACTTC. Its protein is CASSQVLAGGQETQYF.